Ten or more counts support the clone carrying this T cell receptor beta chain. Germline V CDR1 and CDR2: SGHTA, FQGNSA. The V segment lost 3 bases and the J segment 2 bases; nucleotides outside the gene matches: 3. The CDR3 contains 15 residues. Documented time point: newly diagnosed GD, antithyroid drugs for less than 3 months. With RNA extracted from PBMCs as input, the TCR library was made. CDR3-region Arm-PCR and iRepertoire HTBI primers produced the TCR beta libraries. TCRdb used MiXCR to reprocess the multiplex PCR reads, holding one entry per CDR3 protein. The sample lists under 800,000 distinct CDR3 sequences; 15% to 20% were seen once. The record originates from a study of regulatory T cells in long-lasting Graves disease. The sample also formed part of further work on T cells in Graves' hyperthyroidism and ophthalmopathy. That study adds: The TCR CDR3 first-round RT-PCR relied on the HTBI primer set.

The clonotype comes from a young woman with Graves disease. Sequencing was performed on peripheral blood mononuclear cells (PBMCs), taken at new diagnosis, from a patient treated with antithyroid drugs. V is TRBV7-2 and J is TRBJ2-3, with 9 nucleotides matching TRBD1. The CDR3 nucleotides read TGTGCCAGCAGCTTGCGGGACAGGGACACAGATACGCAGTATTTT. Translated, it gives CASSLRDRDTDTQYF. The entire variable domain, with the rest obtained from reference TRBV7-2 and TRBJ2-3, is as follows: GAGVSQSPSNKVTEKGKDVELRCDPISGHTALYWYRQSLGQGLEFLIYFQGNSAPDKSGLPSDRFSAERTGGSVSTLTIQRTQQEDSAVYLCASSLRDRDTDTQYFGPGTRLTVL.